This TCR beta chain comes out of a study of T-cell memory formation after mild COVID-19. CDR1 SGHRS and CDR2 YFSETQ come from the germline V gene. Trimming cost V 5 bases and J 2 bases; bases outside gene matches: 3. The CDR3 contains 14 residues. One entry per CDR3 protein results from TCRdb running MiXCR on the 5' RACE reads. The repertoire holds under 300,000 distinct CDR3 sequences, with roughly 18% as singletons. This receptor was obtained from a man aged 18 to 35 who had mild COVID-19 (a few samples of this study predate the infection). Cell type and time point are not known. The sample taken for sequencing was PBMCs or a T cell subset sorted from them (not recorded which). J is TRBJ2-5 and V is TRBV5-1; TRBD2 matches 10 bases. This chain's CDR3 is CASRTSGVQETQYF. CDR3 coding DNA: TGCGCCAGCAGAACTAGCGGGGTACAAGAGACCCAGTACTTC.